A selection of T cell receptor beta chains follows, all from one sample in a study of T cell repertoires in cytomegalovirus infection. TCRdb ran MiXCR on the reads and lists one entry per CDR3 protein. The sample has approximately 910,000 distinct CDR3 sequences, less than 35% seen once. Their antigens are not known. This sample comprised cultured CD8+ T cells from PBMCs, obtained from culture after CMV antigen stimulation. Receptors were obtained from a human donor in good health (CMV status not recorded). Some clones in this sample may be carry-over from other donors' samples. Both conserved end residues are part of each CDR3. A D gene is named only where the DNA matches it firmly. Not every row has a clone size; where given, it reads once, few, many or a size class.

>-|TRBJ2-1|16|TRBV14|-
CASSQDPARSYNEQFF
TGTGCCAGCAGCCAAGATCCGGCAAGATCCTACAATGAGCAGTTCTTC
>-|TRBJ2-2|17|TRBV15|-
CATSDFGGFHGTGELFF
TGTGCCACCAGCGACTTCGGAGGGTTTCATGGCACCGGGGAGCTGTTTTTT
>few|TRBJ1-3|17|TRBV10-3|-
CAISFLRDFSSGNTIYF
TGTGCCATCAGTTTTCTCCGGGACTTTTCCTCTGGAAACACCATATATTTT
>many|TRBJ1-2|14|TRBV7-2|TRBD1
CASSYTEHRGGYTF
TGTGCCAGCAGCTATACCGAACACAGGGGTGGCTACACCTTC
>-|TRBJ1-1|14|TRBV6-1|-
CASSEGPNDTEAFF
TGTGCCAGCAGTGAGGGACCGAATGACACTGAAGCTTTCTTT
>-|TRBJ1-2|16|TRBV12-3/TRBV12-4|TRBD1
CASSSYLGTGNYGYTF
TGTGCCAGCAGTTCCTATCTCGGGACAGGGAACTATGGCTACACCTTC
>-|TRBJ2-7|17|TRBV12-3/TRBV12-4|TRBD2
CASSFRGLAGGSYEQYF
TGTGCCAGCAGTTTCCGAGGGCTAGCGGGGGGCTCCTACGAGCAGTACTTC
>many|TRBJ2-2|18|TRBV7-8|TRBD1
CASSLEIGDRHPYRELFF
TGTGCCAGCAGCTTAGAGATAGGGGACAGACACCCCTATCGGGAGCTGTTTTTT
>few|TRBJ2-5|14|TRBV4-1|-
CASSQEGSEETQYF
TGCGCCAGCAGCCAAGAAGGTAGCGAAGAGACCCAGTACTTC
>-|TRBJ2-3|16|TRBV7-6|TRBD2
CASSPRTSGGQDTQYF
TGTGCCAGCAGCCCACGGACTAGCGGGGGCCAAGATACGCAGTATTTT
>few|TRBJ2-5|15|TRBV12-3/TRBV12-4|-
CASSSIFGGLATQYF
TGTGCCAGCAGTTCTATCTTCGGTGGTTTAGCGACCCAGTACTTC
>-|TRBJ2-7|18|TRBV5-1|TRBD1
CASSLGDRGLNKGYEQYF
TGCGCCAGCAGCTTGGGGGACAGGGGGCTCAATAAGGGCTACGAGCAGTACTTC
>many|TRBJ2-1|14|TRBV7-8|-
CASSFRGRIYEQFF
TGTGCCAGCAGCTTCCGCGGAAGAATCTATGAGCAGTTCTTC
>-|TRBJ2-1|15|TRBV12-3/TRBV12-4|-
CASLRSFAPYNEQFF
TGTGCCAGCCTGCGCAGTTTCGCCCCTTACAATGAGCAGTTCTTC
>many|TRBJ2-7|11|TRBV12-3/TRBV12-4|-
CASSLGSEQYF
TGTGCCAGCAGCCTGGGATCCGAGCAGTACTTC
>-|TRBJ2-2|14|TRBV6-2/TRBV6-3|-
CASSSSGPTGELFF
TGTGCCAGCAGTTCCTCGGGGCCCACCGGGGAGCTGTTTTTT
>-|TRBJ1-2|14|TRBV6-5|-
CASSRDATGYGYTF
TGTGCCAGCAGTCGGGACGCGACGGGGTATGGCTACACCTTC
>-|TRBJ2-7|16|TRBV18|TRBD2
CASSRTGLAGTYEQYF
TGTGCCAGCTCACGTACAGGACTAGCGGGAACCTACGAGCAGTACTTC
>-|TRBJ2-1|15|TRBV2|-
CASSVSHSSYNEQFF
TGTGCCAGCAGTGTGAGTCACAGCTCCTACAATGAGCAGTTCTTC
>many|TRBJ1-1|15|TRBV7-6|-
CASSSSGGRDTEAFF
TGTGCCAGCAGCTCCTCGGGAGGGCGAGACACTGAAGCTTTCTTT